This T cell receptor (beta chain) originates from a study of siplizumab effects on memory and regulatory T cells. Assaying covered 75,000 to 100,000 TCR templates per sample. Repertoires were generated with immunoSEQ multiplex PCR, while TCRdb's copy carries only in-frame clones and drops some. The table lists 50,000 to 55,000 clones, over 90% of them singletons. V lost 1 base to trimming and J lost 4 bases, with 9 bases between them. This CDR3 is built from 13 residues. Germline V gene sequence: CDR1 SGHRS, CDR2 YFSETQ. As concerns this clone: The antigen remains undetermined.

General study findings and limits: Naive T cells seemed more diverse than memory cells; they also seemed major alloresponse contributors.

The sequenced sample was CD8+ T cells sorted from blood. The origin of this receptor is a human donor in good health. The J gene is TRBJ2-7, the V gene TRBV5-1; either TRBD1 or TRBD2 may supply D (5 bases each). In DNA form, the CDR3 reads TGCGCCAGCAGCTTGAATTGGGGGTACGAGCAGTACTTC. Residues: CASSLNWGYEQYF.